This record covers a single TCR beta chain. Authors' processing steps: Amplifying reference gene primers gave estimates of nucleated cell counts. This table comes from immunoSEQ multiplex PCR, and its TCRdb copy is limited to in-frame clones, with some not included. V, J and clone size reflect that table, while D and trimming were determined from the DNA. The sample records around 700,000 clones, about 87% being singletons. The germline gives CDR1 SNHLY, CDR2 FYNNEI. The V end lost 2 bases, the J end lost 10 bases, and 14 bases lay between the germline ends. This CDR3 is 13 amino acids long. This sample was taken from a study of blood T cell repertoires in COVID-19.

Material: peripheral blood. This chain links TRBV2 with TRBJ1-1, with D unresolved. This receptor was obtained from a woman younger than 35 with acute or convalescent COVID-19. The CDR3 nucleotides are TGTGCCAGCAGTGAAAGGAGGGATGGGTCAGCTTTCTTT. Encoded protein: CASSERRDGSAFF.